These 20 T cell receptor beta chains originate from one sample sequenced in a study of response to subunit inactivated influenza vaccine. TCRdb re-called the RT-PCR reads through MiXCR, storing one row per CDR3 protein. The sample carries over 400,000 distinct CDR3 sequences, around 9.9% recorded once. Sequenced here: PBMCs from blood, sampled roughly 46 days after vaccination. These receptors all come from a man aged 45-65 years who received an inactivated influenza vaccine.

This clonotype was seen a handful of times. V gene TRBV28 combines with J gene TRBJ2-3; D may be TRBD1 or TRBD2 (5 bases each). Trimming cost V 6 bases and J 0 bases, with 13 bases left between them. Germline lookup yields CDR1 MDHEN and CDR2 SYDVKM. The CDR3 extends over 15 amino acids. The DNA of the CDR3 is TGTGCCAGCAGAACCGGGACCCTTAGCACAGATACGCAGTATTTT. It codes for CASRTGTLSTDTQYF.

The chain uses TRBV14 and TRBJ2-5, with D perhaps TRBD1 or TRBD2 (5 bases each). Germline V gene lookup returns CDR1 SGHDN and CDR2 FVKESK. The CDR3 is 15 amino acids. V was pared by 4 bases and J by 5 bases, with 17 bases between. CDR3: CASSLQNGARETQYF. For the CDR3, the DNA is TGTGCCAGCAGCCTACAGAACGGGGCGAGGGAGACCCAGTACTTC.

CDR3 sequence reads: CASSLDLGAYEQYF. The CDR3 nucleotides read TGTGCCAGCAGCTTAGATCTAGGGGCCTACGAGCAGTACTTC. The chain uses TRBV11-2 and TRBJ2-7, with D possibly matching TRBD1 (5 bases). The germline V gene encodes CDR1 SGHAT and CDR2 FQNNGV. Trimming shortened V by 0 bases and J by 2 bases, and 8 bases separated the two germline ends. The CDR3 runs to 14 residues.

This clonotype was counted at least ten times. This sequence joins TRBV9 and TRBJ2-2, with D possibly being TRBD1 (6 bases). CDR1 is SGDLS and CDR2 is YYNGEE in the germline V gene. The V end lost 3 bases, the J end lost 5 bases, and 14 bases lay between the germline ends. This CDR3 has 15 residues. CDR3 in DNA: TGTGCCAGCAGCGCCAGGGGACACGAGACCGGGGAGCTGTTTTTT. Encoded protein: CASSARGHETGELFF.

This chain uses TRBV6-5 with TRBJ2-1, with TRBD2 identical over 11 bases. CDR3 size: 15 residues. V lost 1 base, J lost 9 bases, and 5 bases stayed unmatched. CDR1 and CDR2 from the germline V gene are MNHEY and SVGAGI. CDR3 region: CASSYLASGRSEQFF. DNA for the CDR3: TGTGCCAGCAGTTACTTGGCTAGCGGGAGGAGTGAGCAGTTCTTC.

This clonotype was counted ten times or more. The rearrangement uses TRBV10-3 and TRBJ2-7; D remains ambiguous. Trimming took 1 base from V and 4 from J, leaving 5 bases between them. In germline, CDR1 is ENHRY, CDR2 SYGVKD. CDR3 length: 12 residues. CDR3 DNA: TGTGCCATCAGTGAGTGGGAATACGAGCAGTACTTC. Its translation is CAISEWEYEQYF.

CDR3 sequence reads: CASSFYGDKGYEQYF. The CDR3 bases are TGTGCCAGCAGCTTTTACGGGGACAAGGGGTACGAGCAGTACTTC. The rearrangement joins TRBV7-9 to TRBJ2-7, with TRBD1 as a possible D gene (6 bases). The germline gives CDR1 SEHNR, CDR2 FQNEAQ (reference sequence). This CDR3 is 15 amino acids long. Trimming left V 3 bases short and J 4 bases short, with 16 bases between.

This clonotype was seen repeatedly, ten times or more. The V call is TRBV10-3, the J call TRBJ2-5, with TRBD1 as a possible D gene (6 bases). Trimming left V 1 base short and J 2 bases short, with 17 bases between. Germline CDR1 is ENHRY and CDR2 is SYGVKD. The CDR3 runs 17 residues. CDR3 coding DNA: TGTGCCATCAGTGAGTTCCCACCACAGGGACGACAAGAGACCCAGTACTTC. Protein: CAISEFPPQGRQETQYF.

This chain joins TRBV5-1 and TRBJ2-3; 7 nucleotides line up with TRBD1. The V and J ends lost 3 bases and 6 bases, in that order; junction bases with no gene match: 10. Germline CDR1 and CDR2: SGHRS and YFSETQ. This CDR3 contains 15 residues. The CDR3 nucleotides are TGCGCCAGCAGCTCCGGGACAGCGTCTTGGGATACGCAGTATTTT. Encoded protein: CASSSGTASWDTQYF.

This chain links TRBV20-1 with TRBJ2-3; 8 bases agree with TRBD2. This CDR3 spans 15 amino acids. V was pared by 2 bases and J by 2 bases, with 6 bases of the junction left unmatched. Germline CDR1 is DFQATT and CDR2 is SNEGSKA (reference sequence). CDR3 bases: TGCAGTGCTAGAACGGGGGGGCCGAACACAGATACGCAGTATTTT. Translation: CSARTGGPNTDTQYF.

This sequence joins TRBV6-6 and TRBJ1-2, with D perhaps TRBD1 (5 bases). Trimming stripped 11 bases from V and 8 bases from J, with 18 bases between. Germline V CDR1 and CDR2: MNHNY, SVGAGI (reference sequence). The CDR3 consists of 12 residues. CDR3 loop: CAGYGAEGGYTF. Written as DNA, the CDR3 is TGTGCCGGGTACGGGGCGGAAGGCGGCTACACCTTC.

This clonotype was detected ten times or more. The chain is built from TRBV20-1 and TRBJ2-7; TRBD1 or TRBD2 may be the D gene (5 bases each). From germline, CDR1 is DFQATT and CDR2 SNEGSKA (reference sequence). This CDR3 has 16 residues. The V gene lost 0 bases and the J gene lost 2 bases, with 17 bases spanning the gap. The CDR3 loop is CSARDLTGPRAYEQYF. The CDR3 nucleotides read TGCAGTGCTAGAGATCTAACGGGGCCGAGGGCCTACGAGCAGTACTTC.

This clonotype has just a few counts. The rearrangement links TRBV6-5 to TRBJ2-1; 9 bases map to TRBD1. Germline trimming cut 3 bases from V and 9 bases from J; bases unmatched to any gene: 6. The length of the CDR3 is 14 residues. Germline V gene lookup returns CDR1 MNHEY and CDR2 SVGAGI. CDR3 nucleotide sequence: TGTGCCAGCAGTTATGGGACAGGGATACGTGAGCAGTTCTTC. As protein: CASSYGTGIREQFF.

The V call is TRBV7-9, the J call TRBJ2-7, with 12 bases that match TRBD2. This CDR3 spans 16 amino acids. V gave up 3 bases and J gave up 2 bases; unmatched junction bases: 5. Germline values: CDR1 SEHNR, CDR2 FQNEAQ (reference sequence). The chain's CDR3 is CASSFITSGGTYEQYF. The CDR3 DNA reads as TGTGCCAGCAGCTTTATAACTAGCGGGGGGACCTACGAGCAGTACTTC. The whole variable domain, filled in from reference TRBV7-9 and TRBJ2-7, reads DTGVSQNPRHKITKRGQNVTFRCDPISEHNRLYWYRQTLGQGPEFLTYFQNEAQLEKSRLLSDRFSAERPKGSFSTLEIQRTEQGDSAMYLCASSFITSGGTYEQYFGPGTRLTVT.

The chain joins TRBV4-1 to TRBJ1-1; D is unresolved. V lost 4 bases, J lost 5 bases, and 23 bases lay in between. Germline V gene lookup returns CDR1 MGHRA and CDR2 YSYEKL. CDR3 length equals 17 residues. The CDR3 DNA sequence: TGCGCCAGCAGCCCCGAGAGGGCAGGCGATTTTAGGACTGAAGCTTTCTTT. Encoded protein: CASSPERAGDFRTEAFF.

The CDR3 coding sequence is TGTGCCAGCAGACCGGGACAGGGAGCCTATGGCTACACCTTC. It encodes CASRPGQGAYGYTF. The rearrangement uses TRBV2 and TRBJ1-2, with 9 bases lining up with TRBD1. The V and J ends lost 6 bases and 4 bases, in that order; junction bases with no gene match: 6. Germline-derived CDR1 and CDR2 are SNHLY and FYNNEI. CDR3 length: 14 amino acids.

This clonotype was observed a single time. The rearrangement links TRBV12-3 or TRBV12-4 to TRBJ2-1; no definite D call. V was cut by 4 bases and J by 4 bases, with 14 bases left in between. The CDR3 spans 15 residues. CDR3 nucleotides: TGTGCCAGCAGTTCCCTCCAGAAAAATTACAATGAGCAGTTCTTC. It codes for CASSSLQKNYNEQFF.

Only a few counts were recorded for this clonotype. The chain employs TRBV20-1 and TRBJ1-5; the D is unclear. Germline values: CDR1 DFQATT, CDR2 SNEGSKA (reference sequence). The CDR3 sequence is 14 residues long. The germline V and J ends were trimmed by 5 bases and 2 bases, with 13 bases remaining between them. CDR3 nucleotides: TGCAGTGCTCTACTGGAGGGCGGCAATCAGCCCCAGCATTTT. This encodes CSALLEGGNQPQHF.

This clonotype appeared many times. The V call is TRBV5-1, the J call TRBJ2-7; D might be TRBD2 (6 bases). The CDR3 loop spans 15 amino acids. The V end was cut by 1 base, the J end by 2 bases, with 13 bases between. Germline CDR1 is SGHRS and CDR2 is YFSETQ. CDR3 DNA: TGCGCCAGCAGCTTGTACCGGGACTTGGCCTACGAGCAGTACTTC. It is translated as CASSLYRDLAYEQYF.

This clonotype was detected a few times. This chain links TRBV12-3 or TRBV12-4 with TRBJ2-2, with a tentative D call TRBD1 (6 bases). This CDR3 spans 16 amino acids. V lost 5 bases to trimming and J lost 5 bases, with 18 bases between them. CDR3 loop: CASSRRRDTWTGELFF. CDR3 bases: TGTGCCAGCAGTCGGCGCCGGGACACTTGGACCGGGGAGCTGTTTTTT.